This T cell receptor beta chain was captured in a study of blood T cell repertoires in COVID-19. The wider study: PBMCs, B-cell-depleted T cells, or T cells provided the cDNA or gDNA that made up the material.

Looked up from germline, CDR1 is PRHDT and CDR2 is FYEKMQ (reference sequence). The CDR3 is made up of 15 amino acids. Trimming pared 7 bases from V and 1 base from J, leaving 16 bases between. Assay: immunoSEQ multiplex PCR; the TCRdb copy retains only in-frame clones and omits some. The sample lists roughly 400,000 clones; around 90% were seen once. Input material: PBMCs or T cells enriched from blood (not recorded which). This chain links TRBV13 with TRBJ1-1; perhaps TRBD1 as D (5 bases). The clonotype originates from a woman between 40 and 55 years old with acute COVID-19. CDR3 sequence: CASNLGGLENTEAFF. CDR3 DNA sequence: TGTGCCAGCAATCTGGGGGGATTGGAGAACACTGAAGCTTTCTTT. The full variable domain, completed using reference TRBV13 and TRBJ1-1, is AAGVIQSPRHLIKEKRETATLKCYPIPRHDTVYWYQQGPGQDPQFLISFYEKMQSDKGSIPDRFSAQQFSDYHSELNMSSLELGDSALYFCASNLGGLENTEAFFGQGTRLTVV.